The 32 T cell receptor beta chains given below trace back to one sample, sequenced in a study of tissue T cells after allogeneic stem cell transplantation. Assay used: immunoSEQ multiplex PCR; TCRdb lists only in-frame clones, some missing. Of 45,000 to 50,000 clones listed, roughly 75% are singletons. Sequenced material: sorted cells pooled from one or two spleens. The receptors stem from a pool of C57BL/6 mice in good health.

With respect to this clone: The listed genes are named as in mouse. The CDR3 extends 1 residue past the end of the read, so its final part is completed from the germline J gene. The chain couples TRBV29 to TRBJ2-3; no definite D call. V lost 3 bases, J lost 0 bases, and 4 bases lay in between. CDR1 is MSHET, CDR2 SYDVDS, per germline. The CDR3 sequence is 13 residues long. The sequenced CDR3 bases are TGTGCTAGCAGTTTGGGTAGTGCAGAAACGCTGTAT. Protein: CASSLGSAETLY. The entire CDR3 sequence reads CASSLGSAETLYF.

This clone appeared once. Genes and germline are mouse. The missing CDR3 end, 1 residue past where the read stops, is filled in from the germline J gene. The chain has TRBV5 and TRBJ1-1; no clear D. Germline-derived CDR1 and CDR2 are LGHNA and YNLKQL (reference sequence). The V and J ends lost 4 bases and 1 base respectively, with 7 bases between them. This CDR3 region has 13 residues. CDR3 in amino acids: CASSLRGNTEVFF. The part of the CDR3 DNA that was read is TGTGCCAGCAGCCTCCGGGGAAACACAGAAGTCTTC.

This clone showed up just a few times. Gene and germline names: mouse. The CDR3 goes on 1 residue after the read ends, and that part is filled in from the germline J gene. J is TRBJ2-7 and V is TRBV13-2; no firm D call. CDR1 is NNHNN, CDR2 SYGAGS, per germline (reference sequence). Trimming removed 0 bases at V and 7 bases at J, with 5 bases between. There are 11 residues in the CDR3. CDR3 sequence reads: CASGDVWEQYF. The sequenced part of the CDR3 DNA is TGTGCCAGCGGTGATGTTTGGGAACAGTAC.

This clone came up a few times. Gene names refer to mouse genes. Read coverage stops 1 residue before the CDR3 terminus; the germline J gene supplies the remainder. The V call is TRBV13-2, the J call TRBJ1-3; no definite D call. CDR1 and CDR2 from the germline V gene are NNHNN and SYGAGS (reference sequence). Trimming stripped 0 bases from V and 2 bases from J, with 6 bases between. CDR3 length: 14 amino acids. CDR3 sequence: CASGDASAGNTLYF. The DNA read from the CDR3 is TGTGCCAGCGGTGATGCGTCGGCTGGAAATACGCTCTAT.

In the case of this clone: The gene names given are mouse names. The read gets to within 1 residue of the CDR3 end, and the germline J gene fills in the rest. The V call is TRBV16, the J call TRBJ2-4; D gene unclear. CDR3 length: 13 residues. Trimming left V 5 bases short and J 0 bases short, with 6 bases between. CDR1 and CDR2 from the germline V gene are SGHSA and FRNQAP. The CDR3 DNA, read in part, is TGTGCAAGCAGCCCGGACAGTCAAAACACCTTGTAC. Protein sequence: CASSPDSQNTLY. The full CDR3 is CASSPDSQNTLYF.

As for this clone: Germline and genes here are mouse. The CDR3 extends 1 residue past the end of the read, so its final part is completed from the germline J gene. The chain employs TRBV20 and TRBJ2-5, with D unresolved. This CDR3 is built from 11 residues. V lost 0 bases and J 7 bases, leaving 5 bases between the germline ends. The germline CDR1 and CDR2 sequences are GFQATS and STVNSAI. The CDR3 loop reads CGARDPNTQYF. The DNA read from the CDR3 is TGTGGTGCTAGGGATCCAAACACCCAGTAC.

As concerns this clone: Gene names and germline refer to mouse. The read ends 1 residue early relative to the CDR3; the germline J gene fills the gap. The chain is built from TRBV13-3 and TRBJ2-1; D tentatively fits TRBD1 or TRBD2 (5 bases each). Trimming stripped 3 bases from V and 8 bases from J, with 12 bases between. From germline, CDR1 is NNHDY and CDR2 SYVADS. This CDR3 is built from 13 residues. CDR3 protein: CASSGGTSTEQFF. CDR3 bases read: TGTGCCAGCAGTGGAGGGACCTCTACTGAGCAGTTC.

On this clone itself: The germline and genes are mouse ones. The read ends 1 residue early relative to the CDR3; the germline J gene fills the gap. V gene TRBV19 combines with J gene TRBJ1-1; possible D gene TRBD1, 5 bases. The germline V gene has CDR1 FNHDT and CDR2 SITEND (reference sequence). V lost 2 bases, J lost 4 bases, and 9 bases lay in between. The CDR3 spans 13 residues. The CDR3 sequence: CASSIKGPTEVFF. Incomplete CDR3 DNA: TGTGCCAGCAGTATCAAGGGGCCCACAGAAGTCTTC.

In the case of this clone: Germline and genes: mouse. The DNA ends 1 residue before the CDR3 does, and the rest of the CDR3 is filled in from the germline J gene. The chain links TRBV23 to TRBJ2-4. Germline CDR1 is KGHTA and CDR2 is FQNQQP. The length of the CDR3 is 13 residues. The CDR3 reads CSSSQSPQNTLYF. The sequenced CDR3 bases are TGCTCCAGCAGTCAATCTCCTCAAAACACCTTGTAC.

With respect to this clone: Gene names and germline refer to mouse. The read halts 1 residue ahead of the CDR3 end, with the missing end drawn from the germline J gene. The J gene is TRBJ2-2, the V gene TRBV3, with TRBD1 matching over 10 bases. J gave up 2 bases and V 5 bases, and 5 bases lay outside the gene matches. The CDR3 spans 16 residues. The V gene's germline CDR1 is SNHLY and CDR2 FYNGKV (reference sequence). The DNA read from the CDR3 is TGTGCCAGCAGCCCCTGGGACAGGGGTAACACCGGGCAGCTCTAC. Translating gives CASSPWDRGNTGQLY. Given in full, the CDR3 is CASSPWDRGNTGQLYF.

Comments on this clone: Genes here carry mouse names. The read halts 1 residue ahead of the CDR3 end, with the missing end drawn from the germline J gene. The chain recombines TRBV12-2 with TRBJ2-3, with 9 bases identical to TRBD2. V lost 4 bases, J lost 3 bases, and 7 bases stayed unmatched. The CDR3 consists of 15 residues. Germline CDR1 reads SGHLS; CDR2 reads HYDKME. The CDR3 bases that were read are TGTGCCAGCTCCCTACGGACTGGGGTGGCAGAAACGCTGTAT. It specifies CASSLRTGVAETLY. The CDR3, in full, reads CASSLRTGVAETLYF.

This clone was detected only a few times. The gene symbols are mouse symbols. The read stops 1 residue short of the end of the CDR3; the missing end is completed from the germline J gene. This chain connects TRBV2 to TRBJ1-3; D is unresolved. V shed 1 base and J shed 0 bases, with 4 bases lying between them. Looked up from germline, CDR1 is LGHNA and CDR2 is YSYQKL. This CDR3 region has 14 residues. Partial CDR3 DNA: TGTGCCAGCAGCCAAGCAGATTCTGGAAATACGCTCTAT. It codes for CASSQADSGNTLY. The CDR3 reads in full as CASSQADSGNTLYF.

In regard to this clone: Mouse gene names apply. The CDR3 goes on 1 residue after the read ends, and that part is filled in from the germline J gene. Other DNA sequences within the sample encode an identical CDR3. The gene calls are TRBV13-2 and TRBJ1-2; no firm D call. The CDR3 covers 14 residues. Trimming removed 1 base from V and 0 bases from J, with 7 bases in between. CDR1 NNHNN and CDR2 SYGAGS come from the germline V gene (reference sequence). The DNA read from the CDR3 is TGTGCCAGCGGTGATCCGGATTCAAACTCCGACTACACC. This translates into CASGDPDSNSDYT. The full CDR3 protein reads CASGDPDSNSDYTF.

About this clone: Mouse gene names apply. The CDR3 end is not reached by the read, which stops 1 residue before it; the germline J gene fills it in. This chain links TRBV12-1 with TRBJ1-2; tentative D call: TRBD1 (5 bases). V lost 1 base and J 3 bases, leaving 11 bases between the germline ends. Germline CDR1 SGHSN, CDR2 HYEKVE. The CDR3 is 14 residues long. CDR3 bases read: TGTGCCAGCTCTCTGCCGGGGCGAGACTCCGACTACACC. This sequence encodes CASSLPGRDSDYT. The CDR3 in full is CASSLPGRDSDYTF.

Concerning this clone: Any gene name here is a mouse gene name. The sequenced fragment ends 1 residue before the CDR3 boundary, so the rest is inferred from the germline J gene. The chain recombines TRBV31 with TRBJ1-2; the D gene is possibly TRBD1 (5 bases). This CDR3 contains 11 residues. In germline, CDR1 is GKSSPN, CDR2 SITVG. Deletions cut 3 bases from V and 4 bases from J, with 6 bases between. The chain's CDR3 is CAWRGVSDYTF. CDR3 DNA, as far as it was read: TGTGCCTGGAGAGGGGTCTCCGACTACACC.

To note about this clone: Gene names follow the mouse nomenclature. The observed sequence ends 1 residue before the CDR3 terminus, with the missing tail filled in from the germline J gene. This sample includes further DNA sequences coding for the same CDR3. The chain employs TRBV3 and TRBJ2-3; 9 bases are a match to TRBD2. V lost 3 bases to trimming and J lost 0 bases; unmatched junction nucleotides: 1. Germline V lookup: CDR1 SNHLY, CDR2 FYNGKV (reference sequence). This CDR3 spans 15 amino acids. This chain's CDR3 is CASSLGLGSAETLYF. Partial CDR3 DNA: TGTGCCAGCAGCTTGGGACTGGGTAGTGCAGAAACGCTGTAT.

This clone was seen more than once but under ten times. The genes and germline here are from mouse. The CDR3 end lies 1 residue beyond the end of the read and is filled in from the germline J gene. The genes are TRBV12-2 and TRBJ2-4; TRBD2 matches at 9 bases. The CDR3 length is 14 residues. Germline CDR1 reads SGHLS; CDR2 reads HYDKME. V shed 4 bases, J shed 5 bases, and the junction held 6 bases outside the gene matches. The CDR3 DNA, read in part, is TGTGCCAGCTCCCCTACTGGGGGGTTAAACACCTTGTAC. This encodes CASSPTGGLNTLY. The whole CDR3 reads CASSPTGGLNTLYF.

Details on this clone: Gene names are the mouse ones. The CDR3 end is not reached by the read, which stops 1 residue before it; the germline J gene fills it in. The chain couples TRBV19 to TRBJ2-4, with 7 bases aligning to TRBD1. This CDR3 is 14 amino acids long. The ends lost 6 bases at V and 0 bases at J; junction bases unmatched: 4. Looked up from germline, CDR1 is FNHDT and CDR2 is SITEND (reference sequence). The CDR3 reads CASTRDSSQNTLYF. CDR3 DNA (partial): TGTGCCAGCACCCGGGACAGTAGTCAAAACACCTTGTAC.

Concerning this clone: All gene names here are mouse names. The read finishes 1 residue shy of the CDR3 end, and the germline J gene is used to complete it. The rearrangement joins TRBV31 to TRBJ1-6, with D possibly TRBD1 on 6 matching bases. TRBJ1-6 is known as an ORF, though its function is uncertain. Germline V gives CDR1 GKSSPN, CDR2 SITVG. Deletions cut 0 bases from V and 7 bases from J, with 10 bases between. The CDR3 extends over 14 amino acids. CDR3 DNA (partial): TGTGCCTGGAGTCTAGACAGGCGGAATTCGCCCCTCTAC. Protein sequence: CAWSLDRRNSPLY. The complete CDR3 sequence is CAWSLDRRNSPLYF.

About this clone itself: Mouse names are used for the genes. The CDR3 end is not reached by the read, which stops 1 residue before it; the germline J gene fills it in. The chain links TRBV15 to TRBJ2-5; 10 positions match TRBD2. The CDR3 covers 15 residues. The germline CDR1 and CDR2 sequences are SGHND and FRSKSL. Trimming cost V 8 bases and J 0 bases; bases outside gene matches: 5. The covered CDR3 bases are TGTGCCAGCGCCGGGACTGGGGATAACCAAGACACCCAGTAC. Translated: CASAGTGDNQDTQY. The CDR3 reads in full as CASAGTGDNQDTQYF.

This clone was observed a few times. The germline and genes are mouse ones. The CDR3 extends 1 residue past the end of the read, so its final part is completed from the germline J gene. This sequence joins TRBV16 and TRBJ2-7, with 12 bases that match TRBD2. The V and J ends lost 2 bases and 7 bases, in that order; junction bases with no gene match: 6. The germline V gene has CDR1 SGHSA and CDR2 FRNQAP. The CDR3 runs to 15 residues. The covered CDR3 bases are TGTGCAAGCAGCTTAAAGGGACTGGGGGGTGGAGAACAGTAC. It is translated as CASSLKGLGGGEQY. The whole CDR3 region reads CASSLKGLGGGEQYF.

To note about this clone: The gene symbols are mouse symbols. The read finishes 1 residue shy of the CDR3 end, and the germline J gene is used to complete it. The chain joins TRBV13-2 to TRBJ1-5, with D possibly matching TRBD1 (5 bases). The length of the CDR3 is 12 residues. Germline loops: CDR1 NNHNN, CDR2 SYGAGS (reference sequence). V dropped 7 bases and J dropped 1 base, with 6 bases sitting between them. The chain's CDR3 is CASRQNNQAPLF. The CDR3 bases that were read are TGTGCCAGCAGACAGAACAACCAGGCTCCGCTT.

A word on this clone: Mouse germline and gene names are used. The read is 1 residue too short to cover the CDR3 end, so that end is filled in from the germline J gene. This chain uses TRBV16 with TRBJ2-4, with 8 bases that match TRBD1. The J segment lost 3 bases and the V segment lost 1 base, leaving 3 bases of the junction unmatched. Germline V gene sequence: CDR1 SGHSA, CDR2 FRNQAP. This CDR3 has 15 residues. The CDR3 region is CASSLVPGGQNTLYF. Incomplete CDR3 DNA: TGTGCAAGCAGCTTAGTACCAGGGGGCCAAAACACCTTGTAC.

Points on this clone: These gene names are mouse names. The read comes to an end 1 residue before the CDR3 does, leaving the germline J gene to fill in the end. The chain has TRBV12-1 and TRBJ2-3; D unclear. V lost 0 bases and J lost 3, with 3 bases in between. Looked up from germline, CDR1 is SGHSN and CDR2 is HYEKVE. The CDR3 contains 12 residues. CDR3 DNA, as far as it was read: TGTGCCAGCTCTCTCCAAGCAGAAACGCTGTAT. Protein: CASSLQAETLY. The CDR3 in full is CASSLQAETLYF.

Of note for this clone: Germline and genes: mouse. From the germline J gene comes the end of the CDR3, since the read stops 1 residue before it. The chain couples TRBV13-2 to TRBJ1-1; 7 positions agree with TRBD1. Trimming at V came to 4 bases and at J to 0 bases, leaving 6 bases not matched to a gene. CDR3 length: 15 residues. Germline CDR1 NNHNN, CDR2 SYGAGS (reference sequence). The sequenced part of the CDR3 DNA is TGTGCCAGCGGTCTTACCGGGACAGCAAACACAGAAGTCTTC. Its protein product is CASGLTGTANTEVF. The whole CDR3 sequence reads CASGLTGTANTEVFF.

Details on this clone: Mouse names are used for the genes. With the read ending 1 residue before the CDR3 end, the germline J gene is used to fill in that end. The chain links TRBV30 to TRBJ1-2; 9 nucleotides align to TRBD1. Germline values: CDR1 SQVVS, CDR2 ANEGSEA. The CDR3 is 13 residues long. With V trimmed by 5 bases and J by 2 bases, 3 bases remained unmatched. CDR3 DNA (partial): TGTAGTTCTCGGACAGGGGTGAACTCCGACTACACC. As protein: CSSRTGVNSDYT. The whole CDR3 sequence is CSSRTGVNSDYTF.

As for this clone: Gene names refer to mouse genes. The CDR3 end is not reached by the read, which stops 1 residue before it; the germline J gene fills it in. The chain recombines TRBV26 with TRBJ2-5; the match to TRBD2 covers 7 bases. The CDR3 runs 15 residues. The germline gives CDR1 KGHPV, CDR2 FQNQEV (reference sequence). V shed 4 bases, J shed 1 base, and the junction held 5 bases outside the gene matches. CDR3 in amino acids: CASSPNWGHQDTQYF. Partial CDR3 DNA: TGTGCCAGCAGTCCAAACTGGGGTCACCAAGACACCCAGTAC. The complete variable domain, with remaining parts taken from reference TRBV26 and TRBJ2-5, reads NSKVIQTPRYLVKGQGQKAKMRCIPEKGHPVVFWYQQNKNNEFKFLINFQNQEVLQQIDMTEKRFSAECPSNSPCSLEIQSSEAGDSALYLCASSPNWGHQDTQYFGPGTRLLVL.

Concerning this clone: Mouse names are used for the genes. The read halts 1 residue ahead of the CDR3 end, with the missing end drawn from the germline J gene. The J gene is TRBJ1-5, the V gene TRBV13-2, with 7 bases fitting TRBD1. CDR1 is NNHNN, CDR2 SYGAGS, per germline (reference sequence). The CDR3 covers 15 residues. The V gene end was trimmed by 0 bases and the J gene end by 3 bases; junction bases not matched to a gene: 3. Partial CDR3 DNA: TGTGCCAGCGGTGATGCCCGGACAGGCAACCAGGCTCCGCTT. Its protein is CASGDARTGNQAPL. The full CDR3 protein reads CASGDARTGNQAPLF.

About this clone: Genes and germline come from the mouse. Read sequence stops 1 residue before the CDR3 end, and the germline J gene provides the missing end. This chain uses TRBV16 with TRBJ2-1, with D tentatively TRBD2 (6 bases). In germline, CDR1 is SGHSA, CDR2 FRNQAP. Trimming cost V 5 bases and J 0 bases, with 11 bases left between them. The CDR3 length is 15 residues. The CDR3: CASSPRGVNYAEQFF. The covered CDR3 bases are TGTGCAAGCAGCCCCCGGGGGGTTAACTATGCTGAGCAGTTC. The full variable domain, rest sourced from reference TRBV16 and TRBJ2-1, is NAGVIQTPRHKVTGKGQEATLWCEPISGHSAVFWYRQTIVQGLEFLTYFRNQAPIDDSGMPKERFSAQMPNQSHSTLKIQSTQPQDSAVYLCASSPRGVNYAEQFFGPGTRLTVL.

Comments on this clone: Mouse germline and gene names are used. The CDR3 sequence is CASGRQGPYAEQFF. CDR3 DNA (partial): TGTGCCAGCGGTCGACAGGGACCCTATGCTGAGCAGTTC. The V gene is TRBV14, the J gene TRBJ2-1; 7 bases align to TRBD1. The read comes to an end 1 residue before the CDR3 does, leaving the germline J gene to fill in the end. The CDR3 runs 14 residues. V shed 7 bases and J 3 bases; nucleotides not matched to a gene: 7. The V gene's germline CDR1 is SGHDT and CDR2 FRDEAV.

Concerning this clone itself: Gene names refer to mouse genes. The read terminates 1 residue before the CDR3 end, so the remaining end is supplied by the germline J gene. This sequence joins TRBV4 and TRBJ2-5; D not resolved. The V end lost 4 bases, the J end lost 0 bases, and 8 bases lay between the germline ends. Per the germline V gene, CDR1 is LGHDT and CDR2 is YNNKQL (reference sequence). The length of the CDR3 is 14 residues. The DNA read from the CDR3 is TGTGCCAGCAGCTCGGGTCTTAACCAAGACACCCAGTAC. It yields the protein CASSSGLNQDTQY. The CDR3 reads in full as CASSSGLNQDTQYF.

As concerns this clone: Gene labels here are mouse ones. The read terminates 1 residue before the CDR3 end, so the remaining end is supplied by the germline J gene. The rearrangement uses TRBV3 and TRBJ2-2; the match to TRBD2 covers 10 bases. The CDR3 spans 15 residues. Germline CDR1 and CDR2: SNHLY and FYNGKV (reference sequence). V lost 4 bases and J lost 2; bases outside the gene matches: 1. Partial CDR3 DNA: TGTGCCAGCAGCTCGGGACTGGGGAACACCGGGCAGCTCTAC. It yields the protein CASSSGLGNTGQLY. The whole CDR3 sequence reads CASSSGLGNTGQLYF.